The 20 T cell receptor beta chains below were found in one sample sequenced in a study of T-cell memory formation after mild COVID-19. TCRdb recomputed calls from the 5' RACE reads with MiXCR, one row per CDR3 protein. The repertoire includes about half a million distinct CDR3 sequences, 15% to 20% of them detected once, and approximately 13% sits in the top ten. The material sequenced was PBMCs or a T cell subset sorted from them (not recorded which). The receptors originated from an adult woman who had mild COVID-19 (a few samples of this study predate the infection). Cell type and time point are not known.

This clonotype occurred a few times. The V call is TRBV7-9, the J call TRBJ2-3; no definite D call. The CDR3 sequence is 15 residues long. Trimming cost V 5 bases and J 2 bases, with 14 bases left between them. CDR1 is SEHNR and CDR2 is FQNEAQ in the germline V gene (reference sequence). CDR3 residues: CASSIQAGNTDTQYF. The CDR3 DNA sequence: TGTGCCAGCAGCATTCAGGCAGGTAACACAGATACGCAGTATTTT.

CDR3 protein: CSARDAATNEKLFF. Written as DNA, the CDR3 is TGCAGTGCTAGAGATGCTGCAACTAATGAAAAACTGTTTTTT. The chain employs TRBV20-1 and TRBJ1-4; D gene uncertain. The V and J ends lost 0 bases and 0 bases respectively, with 5 bases between them. This CDR3 has 14 residues. Germline-derived CDR1 and CDR2 are DFQATT and SNEGSKA (reference sequence).

The rearrangement links TRBV4-1 to TRBJ2-7, with 11 bases that match TRBD2. CDR3 size: 15 residues. The trim removed 5 bases at V and 2 bases at J, leaving 5 bases unmatched. Germline CDR1 reads MGHRA; CDR2 reads YSYEKL. CDR3 nucleotides: TGCGCCAGCAGCTTAGCGGGGGGGAGGACCTACGAGCAGTACTTC. It specifies CASSLAGGRTYEQYF.

J is TRBJ2-7 and V is TRBV12-3 or TRBV12-4, with 7 bases identical to TRBD1. CDR3 length: 13 amino acids. Trimming cost V 5 bases and J 4 bases; bases outside gene matches: 5. CDR3 in amino acids: CASSPDRDYEQYF. CDR3 bases: TGTGCCAGCAGTCCCGACAGGGATTACGAGCAGTACTTC.

This clonotype was detected a few times. This chain uses TRBV15 with TRBJ1-1; tentatively, D is TRBD1 (5 bases). Between the trimmed V and J ends, which lost 4 bases and 5 bases, there was a span of 11 bases. This CDR3 region has 13 residues. Germline V lookup: CDR1 LNHNV, CDR2 YYDKDF (reference sequence). The CDR3 spells CATSIMQGTEAFF. Written as DNA, the CDR3 is TGTGCCACCAGCATTATGCAGGGAACTGAAGCTTTCTTT.

This clonotype has only a few counts. V gene TRBV7-2 combines with J gene TRBJ2-5; D gene unclear. The CDR3 loop spans 14 amino acids. The V end was cut by 3 bases, the J end by 5 bases, with 13 bases between. The germline gives CDR1 SGHTA, CDR2 FQGNSA. The CDR3 region is CASSLGLSMETQYF. Written as DNA, the CDR3 is TGTGCCAGCAGCTTGGGCCTTAGCATGGAGACCCAGTACTTC.

This sequence joins TRBV12-3 or TRBV12-4 and TRBJ1-1, with a possible D match to TRBD1 (6 bases). Trimming shortened V by 10 bases and J by 3 bases, and 18 bases separated the two germline ends. This CDR3 has 14 amino acids. CDR3 amino acids: CAILGGRGYTEAFF. The CDR3 region has the DNA TGTGCCATCCTCGGGGGCAGGGGATACACTGAAGCTTTCTTT.

V and J are TRBV24-1 and TRBJ2-7; TRBD1 aligns across 8 bases. V lost 2 bases, J lost 2 bases, and 7 bases stayed unmatched. This CDR3 is 16 amino acids long. The germline V gene encodes CDR1 KGHDR and CDR2 SFDVKD. CDR3 coding DNA: TGTGCCACCAGTGATTCAACCGGGACAGGAGCCTACGAGCAGTACTTC. This encodes CATSDSTGTGAYEQYF.

The rearrangement uses TRBV10-3 and TRBJ1-3; D is unclear. V was trimmed by 6 bases and J by 4 bases, leaving 7 bases between them. The germline CDR1 and CDR2 sequences are ENHRY and SYGVKD. This CDR3 has 12 residues. The CDR3 DNA reads as TGTGCCATCAGCATACTCGGAAACACCATATATTTT. It specifies CAISILGNTIYF.

This clonotype was observed many times. In nucleotides, the CDR3 is TGTGCCAGCAGTCAGAAAAGACTGCCCCTACCGACTGAGCAGTTCTTC. The encoded protein is CASSQKRLPLPTEQFF. V gene TRBV7-8 combines with J gene TRBJ2-1; unclear D gene. Germline assignment: CDR1 SGHVS and CDR2 FQNEAQ. CDR3 size: 16 residues. V lost 6 bases to trimming and J lost 9 bases, with 24 bases between them.

J is TRBJ2-1 and V is TRBV10-3, with 9 bases fitting TRBD2. Germline trimming cut 6 bases from V and 5 bases from J; bases unmatched to any gene: 2. Germline V gene lookup returns CDR1 ENHRY and CDR2 SYGVKD. The CDR3 loop spans 13 amino acids. The CDR3 spells CAIRTSGNNEQFF. CDR3 DNA: TGTGCCATCAGGACTAGCGGCAACAATGAGCAGTTCTTC.

The rearrangement uses TRBV4-2 and TRBJ2-1; D is uncertain. Trimming left V 3 bases short and J 4 bases short, with 19 bases between. This CDR3 region has 17 residues. Per germline, CDR1 LGHNA and CDR2 YNFKEQ. Here the CDR3 DNA reads TGTGCCAGCAGCCACGTGGCAGCGACTCCCGTGTACAATGAGCAGTTCTTC. Protein sequence: CASSHVAATPVYNEQFF.

This chain connects TRBV24-1 to TRBJ1-2; 8 bases are a match to TRBD1. V lost 3 bases, J lost 8 bases, and 7 bases stayed unmatched. CDR3 length: 14 residues. Germline V lookup: CDR1 KGHDR, CDR2 SFDVKD. The DNA for the CDR3 is TGTGCCACCAGTGATCCTGGGACAGGCGGCGGCTACACCTTC. This gives the protein CATSDPGTGGGYTF.

The sample holds many counts of this clonotype. This chain links TRBV27 with TRBJ2-4; TRBD2 is a possible D gene (6 bases). The V gene lost 5 bases and the J gene lost 6 bases, with 17 bases spanning the gap. Germline V lookup: CDR1 MNHEY, CDR2 SMNVEV (reference sequence). This CDR3 has 15 amino acids. CDR3 amino acids: CASSPYGSSGNIQYF. The DNA of the CDR3 is TGTGCCAGCAGTCCGTACGGGAGTTCGGGAAACATTCAGTACTTC.

The chain has TRBV27 and TRBJ2-3; D may correspond to TRBD1 or TRBD2 (8 bases each). The V end was cut by 4 bases, the J end by 6 bases, with 23 bases between. In germline, CDR1 is MNHEY, CDR2 SMNVEV (reference sequence). The CDR3 is 17 amino acids. The CDR3 nucleotides read TGTGCCAGCAGTTCATCCGGGACAGGTCGCGGGAGGGATACGCAGTATTTT. Translating gives CASSSSGTGRGRDTQYF.

This clonotype was counted between two and nine times. The chain combines TRBV5-1 with TRBJ1-1; 7 nucleotides align to TRBD1. J gave up 6 bases and V 2 bases, and 7 bases lay outside the gene matches. This CDR3 region has 14 residues. Germline-derived CDR1 and CDR2 are SGHRS and YFSETQ. In nucleotides, the CDR3 is TGCGCCAGCAGCTTACAGGGGTCGGAACCTGAAGCTTTCTTT. Translating gives CASSLQGSEPEAFF.

The sample holds a few counts of this clonotype. This sequence joins TRBV18 and TRBJ2-5; no clear D. The V end lost 2 bases, the J end lost 4 bases, and 14 bases lay between the germline ends. There are 15 residues in the CDR3. Germline CDR1 reads KGHSH; CDR2 reads LQKENI. CDR3 nucleotides: TGTGCCAGCTCACCAGCTACCGGCCGTGTAGAGACCCAGTACTTC. Its protein product is CASSPATGRVETQYF.

The V gene is TRBV12-3 or TRBV12-4, the J gene TRBJ2-1, with TRBD2 matching over 14 bases. The CDR3 contains 16 residues. With 6 bases clipped from V and 7 bases from J, the junction kept 8 bases outside the gene matches. Here the CDR3 DNA reads TGTGCCAGCAGACCGCCGGGACTAGCGGGAGTAAATGAGCAGTTCTTC. Its protein is CASRPPGLAGVNEQFF.

In DNA form, the CDR3 reads TGTGCCAGCAGTAGTTCACAAAGACAGGGTAGCCTAGGGGTCCTCTACGAGCAGTACTTC. Its translation is CASSSSQRQGSLGVLYEQYF. The chain employs TRBV6-5 and TRBJ2-7; 7 nucleotides agree with TRBD1. The CDR3 consists of 20 residues. Germline assignment: CDR1 MNHEY and CDR2 SVGAGI. After removal of 5 bases from V and 3 bases from J, the junction contained 25 bases not matched to a gene.

The chain uses TRBV29-1 and TRBJ2-7; 11 bases align to TRBD2. CDR3 size: 14 residues. CDR1 SQVTM and CDR2 ANQGSEA come from the germline V gene. Trimming removed 7 bases from V and 2 bases from J; junction bases left unmatched: 7. The CDR3 protein is CSAVTSGSPYEQYF. DNA of the CDR3: TGCAGCGCCGTCACTAGCGGGAGCCCCTACGAGCAGTACTTC.